This is a list of T cell receptor beta chains from one sample in a study of shared clonotypes between healthy human individuals. Assay used: immunoSEQ multiplex PCR; TCRdb lists only in-frame clones, some missing. Among about 92,000 clones listed, 68% were seen once. What was sequenced was memory CD8+ T cells sorted from blood. The receptor set was obtained from a man aged 30-40 years in good health. The CDR3 runs from the conserved cysteine through the conserved F or W. A D gene is named only where the DNA matches it firmly. Not all rows give a size; the values are once, few, many and, for expanded clones, a class.

CDR3 length	D gene	V gene	clone size	J gene	CDR3 protein	CDR3 DNA
15	-	TRBV28	-	TRBJ1-5	CAGSLPSTANQPQHF	TGTGCCGGCAGCCTCCCATCGACAGCCAATCAGCCCCAGCATTTT
18	TRBD2	TRBV5-1	-	TRBJ2-7	CASSLVPSGLLNSYEQYF	TGCGCCAGCAGCTTGGTTCCTAGCGGACTCTTAAACTCCTACGAGCAGTACTTC
14	TRBD1	TRBV7-2	-	TRBJ2-3	CASSFGQGTDTQYF	TGTGCCAGCAGCTTTGGACAGGGGACAGATACGCAGTATTTT
14	-	TRBV5-6	-	TRBJ1-1	CASSLGAGSTEAFF	TGTGCCAGCAGCTTGGGGGCTGGGAGCACTGAAGCTTTCTTT
14	-	TRBV28	-	TRBJ2-7	CASQSRDGSYEQYF	TGTGCCAGCCAAAGCAGGGACGGGTCCTACGAGCAGTACTTC
15	TRBD1	TRBV15	-	TRBJ1-2	CATSSPRTGDYGYTF	TGTGCCACCAGCAGTCCCAGGACAGGGGACTATGGCTACACCTTC
13	-	TRBV5-1	few	TRBJ1-1	CASSPLGDGEAFF	TGCGCCAGCAGCCCCCTGGGGGACGGAGAAGCTTTCTTT
15	-	TRBV4-3	-	TRBJ1-5	CASSQALRDKQPQHF	TGCGCCAGCAGCCAAGCTCTCCGGGACAAACAGCCCCAGCATTTT
16	TRBD2	TRBV5-1	-	TRBJ2-7	CASSPFGGRAGGEQYF	TGCGCCAGCAGCCCCTTTGGCGGGAGGGCCGGAGGCGAGCAGTACTTC
12	-	TRBV6-1	once	TRBJ2-7	CASKGLTPEQYF	TGTGCCAGCAAGGGACTTACCCCCGAGCAGTACTTC
14	TRBD1	TRBV27	-	TRBJ2-7	CASSPPATGGEQYF	TGTGCCAGCAGTCCCCCCGCGACAGGGGGCGAGCAGTACTTC
12	-	TRBV6-6	-	TRBJ1-2	CASRRTNYGYTF	TGTGCCAGCAGAAGAACTAACTATGGCTACACCTTC
12	-	TRBV6-1	-	TRBJ2-7	CASSATVYEQYF	TGTGCCAGCAGTGCCACCGTCTACGAGCAGTACTTC
14	-	TRBV5-1	-	TRBJ2-7	CASSLDRAGYEQYF	TGCGCCAGCAGCTTGGACAGGGCCGGCTACGAGCAGTACTTC
16	-	TRBV15	few	TRBJ1-4	CATSRVAGSGDEKLFF	TGTGCCACCAGCAGAGTAGCAGGGAGTGGTGATGAAAAACTGTTTTTT
12	-	TRBV2	once	TRBJ1-1	CASTDEGTEAFF	TGTGCCAGCACCGACGAGGGCACTGAAGCTTTCTTT
15	TRBD1	TRBV28	once	TRBJ2-2	CASSFRDREAGELFF	TGTGCCAGCAGTTTCCGGGACAGGGAGGCCGGGGAGCTGTTTTTT
15	TRBD1	TRBV7-9	-	TRBJ2-2	CASRQRGQDTGELFF	TGTGCCAGCAGACAGAGGGGACAGGACACCGGGGAGCTGTTTTTT
15	-	TRBV7-8	medium-sized	TRBJ2-5	CASSLRGRGGETQYF	TGTGCCAGCAGCTTAAGAGGCAGGGGAGGCGAGACCCAGTACTTC
13	TRBD2	TRBV2	-	TRBJ2-1	CAIETSGSNEQFF	TGTGCCATCGAGACTAGCGGGAGTAATGAGCAGTTCTTC
12	-	TRBV19	-	TRBJ2-1	CASSPGGAEQFF	TGTGCCAGTAGTCCAGGGGGGGCTGAGCAGTTCTTC
14	-	TRBV4-2	-	TRBJ1-1	CASSPVGRGTEAFF	TGTGCCAGCAGCCCTGTGGGGAGAGGCACTGAAGCTTTCTTT
15	-	TRBV9	few	TRBJ2-7	CASSVGYLEDYEQYF	TGTGCCAGCAGCGTAGGTTATTTGGAGGACTACGAGCAGTACTTC
16	TRBD2	TRBV7-9	-	TRBJ2-1	CASSLILAGSYNEQFF	TGTGCCAGCAGCCTTATACTAGCGGGCTCCTACAATGAGCAGTTCTTC
16	-	TRBV7-9	few	TRBJ1-3	CASSLVGPAAGNTIYF	TGTGCCAGCAGCTTAGTAGGCCCGGCAGCTGGAAACACCATATATTTT
15	-	TRBV27	-	TRBJ1-5	CATGWGQEANQPQHF	TGTGCCACGGGCTGGGGGCAGGAAGCCAATCAGCCCCAGCATTTT
13	-	TRBV27	-	TRBJ1-1	CASSTRQGGAAFF	TGTGCCAGCAGCACCCGGCAGGGTGGGGCAGCTTTCTTT
13	-	TRBV10-2	-	TRBJ1-4	CASSDTQNEKLFF	TGCGCCAGCAGTGACACGCAGAATGAAAAACTGTTTTTT
13	TRBD2	TRBV7-2	-	TRBJ2-5	CATRGLAGETQYF	TGTGCCACCAGGGGACTAGCGGGAGAGACCCAGTACTTC
15	-	TRBV28	-	TRBJ2-3	CASSFNEGEEDTQYF	TGTGCCAGCAGTTTTAATGAGGGGGAGGAAGATACGCAGTATTTT
15	TRBD1	TRBV6-5	many	TRBJ2-7	CASSFDRESSYEQYF	TGTGCCAGCAGTTTCGACAGGGAGAGCTCCTACGAGCAGTACTTC
14	-	TRBV5-1	-	TRBJ2-7	CASSLGGGSYEQYF	TGCGCCAGCAGCCTAGGAGGGGGCTCCTACGAGCAGTACTTC
14	TRBD1	TRBV4-2	few	TRBJ2-7	CASSLDREVHEQYF	TGTGCCAGCAGCCTGGACAGGGAGGTTCACGAGCAGTACTTC
18	TRBD2	TRBV18	-	TRBJ2-5	CASSPLSGRVDVEETQYF	TGTGCCAGCTCACCACTTAGCGGGAGGGTTGATGTGGAAGAGACCCAGTACTTC
16	TRBD2	TRBV28	-	TRBJ2-1	CASSPRTSGLYNEQFF	TGTGCCAGCAGTCCCCGGACTAGCGGTCTATACAATGAGCAGTTCTTC
14	TRBD1	TRBV6-5	-	TRBJ1-2	CASSYQGGRYGYTF	TGTGCCAGCAGTTACCAAGGGGGCCGCTATGGCTACACCTTC
13	-	TRBV6-4	few	TRBJ2-1	CASSEGAQGEQFF	TGTGCCAGCAGTGAGGGGGCGCAGGGTGAGCAGTTCTTC
14	-	TRBV7-3	-	TRBJ2-1	CASSLTGLANEQFF	TGTGCCAGCAGCCTAACGGGACTTGCCAATGAGCAGTTCTTC
16	-	TRBV4-1	many	TRBJ2-5	CASSPAGGLDQETQYF	TGCGCCAGCAGCCCGGCCGGAGGGTTGGACCAAGAGACCCAGTACTTC
14	TRBD2	TRBV4-3	-	TRBJ2-3	CASSPGLALDTQYF	TGCGCCAGCAGCCCCGGACTAGCTCTGGATACGCAGTATTTT
14	-	TRBV28	-	TRBJ1-5	CASSSRQLFRPQHF	TGTGCCAGCAGTTCAAGACAGCTCTTTCGGCCCCAGCATTTT
17	-	TRBV2	-	TRBJ2-3	CASTVFSGTTLTDTQYF	TGTGCCAGCACTGTTTTTAGCGGAACAACACTCACAGATACGCAGTATTTT
11	-	TRBV28	-	TRBJ1-1	CASSLNYEAFF	TGTGCCAGCAGTTTAAACTATGAAGCTTTCTTT
14	-	TRBV10-3	-	TRBJ2-7	CAISESPGGHEQYF	TGTGCCATCAGTGAGTCGCCGGGGGGCCACGAGCAGTACTTC
16	TRBD1	TRBV5-1	many	TRBJ1-1	CASSLPEGASNTEAFF	TGCGCCAGCAGCTTACCGGAGGGGGCAAGTAACACTGAAGCTTTCTTT
14	-	TRBV30	-	TRBJ1-4	CAWREGGGNEKLFF	TGTGCCTGGAGAGAGGGGGGCGGAAATGAAAAACTGTTTTTT
14	TRBD1	TRBV7-9	-	TRBJ2-7	CASSHRDRNYEQYF	TGTGCCAGCAGCCACCGGGACAGAAACTACGAGCAGTACTTC
17	-	TRBV9	-	TRBJ1-3	CASSVRQGTDPGNTIYF	TGTGCCAGCAGCGTCCGCCAGGGGACGGACCCTGGAAACACCATATATTTT
14	-	TRBV5-1	-	TRBJ2-6	CASSLRSGANVLTF	TGCGCCAGCAGCTTGCGCTCTGGGGCCAACGTCCTGACTTTC
15	TRBD1	TRBV29-1	-	TRBJ2-1	CSVDVAGGSYNEQFF	TGCAGCGTTGACGTCGCAGGGGGATCCTACAATGAGCAGTTCTTC
13	-	TRBV7-2	-	TRBJ2-3	CASSSMGTDTQYF	TGTGCCAGCAGCTCGATGGGAACAGATACGCAGTATTTT
13	-	TRBV4-2	once	TRBJ1-1	CASSFGTEFEAFF	TGTGCCAGCAGCTTCGGAACAGAATTTGAAGCTTTCTTT